This T cell receptor (beta chain) was profiled in a study of T cell responses to AZD1222 COVID-19 vaccine. At the level of the study: Second-dose intervals of approximately 4 or approximately 12 weeks were pooled.

This CDR3 is 13 amino acids long. As to this clone: Its specificity is unknown.

Study-wide points: Repertoire sampling was restricted to post-peak T cell response timepoints. Spike as a whole was targeted by vaccine-associated CD4 TCRs, dominant at 160-218 and 743-854.

TCRdb's copy holds only in-frame clones and misses some; the assay was immunoSEQ multiplex PCR. The data contain around 130,000 clones, about 93% of them singletons. The sequencing used peripheral blood, collected on day 0 of AZD1222 vaccination. The TCR was taken from an adult in good health. The chain joins TRBV12-2 to TRBJ2-7; whether TRBD1, the table's D call, matches the DNA was not checked. TRBV12-2 is deemed a pseudogene. CDR3 region: CASHPRDSGKQYF. CDR3 sequence (DNA): TGTGCAAGCCACCCCAGGGATAGTGGAAAGCAGTACTTC.